This record looks at one T cell receptor beta chain sequence and its context. Antigen specificity is unknown. The data derive from a study of PD-1 blockade in classical Hodgkin lymphoma. Findings and limits, study-wide: Complete responders' diversity at baseline resembled that of newly diagnosed patients. Anyone who began nivolumab under 1 year after ASCT was excluded.

The patients all showed relapse after autologous stem cell transplantation, while their brentuximab vedotin exposure varied. Sequencing was performed with immunoSEQ multiplex PCR; in TCRdb, only in-frame clones are kept and a portion is missing. The sample has 70,000 or so clones, 71% seen once. CDR1 MNHEY and CDR2 SVGAGI come from the germline V gene. The CDR3 contains 11 residues. V gave up 6 bases and J gave up 12 bases, with 15 bases separating them. This specimen was peripheral blood mononuclear cells (PBMCs), taken before the second cycle of nivolumab. The sequence was obtained from a human donor with classical Hodgkin lymphoma. The chain combines TRBV6-5 with TRBJ2-7, with TRBD2 as a possible D gene (6 bases). CDR3 protein: CASRYGGAVYF. The CDR3 coding sequence is TGTGCCAGCAGATACGGAGGGGCGGTGTACTTC.